A single T cell receptor beta chain is shown here with its context. Its antigen is unidentified. The sample comes from a study of T cell responses to AZD1222 COVID-19 vaccine. Findings of the study overall: The breadth and depth of Spike-specific TCRs increased once two AZD1222 doses had been given. Reportedly, nearly half of unique spike TCRs recognized epitopes outside B.1.351/B.1.1.7 mutations. Clonal diversity was possibly underestimated; the donors were predominantly white British and more often female. At study baseline, merely more than 5 AZD1222 recipients were seropositive.

The protocol was immunoSEQ multiplex PCR, while the TCRdb copy is restricted to in-frame clones and leaves out a portion. The data show fewer than 30,000 clones, about 77% seen once. V was cut by 2 bases and J by 10 bases, with 12 bases left in between. The CDR3 spans 11 residues. Germline V gene lookup returns CDR1 GTSNPN and CDR2 SVGIG (reference sequence). The TCR comes from an adult in good health. The rearrangement uses TRBV30 and TRBJ2-7, with a possible D match to TRBD2 (6 bases). Sequenced here: peripheral blood, sampled on day 0 of AZD1222 vaccination. The DNA for the CDR3 is TGTGCCTGGAGTTCGACTGGGACTCAGTACGTC. Translating it yields CAWSSTGTQYV.